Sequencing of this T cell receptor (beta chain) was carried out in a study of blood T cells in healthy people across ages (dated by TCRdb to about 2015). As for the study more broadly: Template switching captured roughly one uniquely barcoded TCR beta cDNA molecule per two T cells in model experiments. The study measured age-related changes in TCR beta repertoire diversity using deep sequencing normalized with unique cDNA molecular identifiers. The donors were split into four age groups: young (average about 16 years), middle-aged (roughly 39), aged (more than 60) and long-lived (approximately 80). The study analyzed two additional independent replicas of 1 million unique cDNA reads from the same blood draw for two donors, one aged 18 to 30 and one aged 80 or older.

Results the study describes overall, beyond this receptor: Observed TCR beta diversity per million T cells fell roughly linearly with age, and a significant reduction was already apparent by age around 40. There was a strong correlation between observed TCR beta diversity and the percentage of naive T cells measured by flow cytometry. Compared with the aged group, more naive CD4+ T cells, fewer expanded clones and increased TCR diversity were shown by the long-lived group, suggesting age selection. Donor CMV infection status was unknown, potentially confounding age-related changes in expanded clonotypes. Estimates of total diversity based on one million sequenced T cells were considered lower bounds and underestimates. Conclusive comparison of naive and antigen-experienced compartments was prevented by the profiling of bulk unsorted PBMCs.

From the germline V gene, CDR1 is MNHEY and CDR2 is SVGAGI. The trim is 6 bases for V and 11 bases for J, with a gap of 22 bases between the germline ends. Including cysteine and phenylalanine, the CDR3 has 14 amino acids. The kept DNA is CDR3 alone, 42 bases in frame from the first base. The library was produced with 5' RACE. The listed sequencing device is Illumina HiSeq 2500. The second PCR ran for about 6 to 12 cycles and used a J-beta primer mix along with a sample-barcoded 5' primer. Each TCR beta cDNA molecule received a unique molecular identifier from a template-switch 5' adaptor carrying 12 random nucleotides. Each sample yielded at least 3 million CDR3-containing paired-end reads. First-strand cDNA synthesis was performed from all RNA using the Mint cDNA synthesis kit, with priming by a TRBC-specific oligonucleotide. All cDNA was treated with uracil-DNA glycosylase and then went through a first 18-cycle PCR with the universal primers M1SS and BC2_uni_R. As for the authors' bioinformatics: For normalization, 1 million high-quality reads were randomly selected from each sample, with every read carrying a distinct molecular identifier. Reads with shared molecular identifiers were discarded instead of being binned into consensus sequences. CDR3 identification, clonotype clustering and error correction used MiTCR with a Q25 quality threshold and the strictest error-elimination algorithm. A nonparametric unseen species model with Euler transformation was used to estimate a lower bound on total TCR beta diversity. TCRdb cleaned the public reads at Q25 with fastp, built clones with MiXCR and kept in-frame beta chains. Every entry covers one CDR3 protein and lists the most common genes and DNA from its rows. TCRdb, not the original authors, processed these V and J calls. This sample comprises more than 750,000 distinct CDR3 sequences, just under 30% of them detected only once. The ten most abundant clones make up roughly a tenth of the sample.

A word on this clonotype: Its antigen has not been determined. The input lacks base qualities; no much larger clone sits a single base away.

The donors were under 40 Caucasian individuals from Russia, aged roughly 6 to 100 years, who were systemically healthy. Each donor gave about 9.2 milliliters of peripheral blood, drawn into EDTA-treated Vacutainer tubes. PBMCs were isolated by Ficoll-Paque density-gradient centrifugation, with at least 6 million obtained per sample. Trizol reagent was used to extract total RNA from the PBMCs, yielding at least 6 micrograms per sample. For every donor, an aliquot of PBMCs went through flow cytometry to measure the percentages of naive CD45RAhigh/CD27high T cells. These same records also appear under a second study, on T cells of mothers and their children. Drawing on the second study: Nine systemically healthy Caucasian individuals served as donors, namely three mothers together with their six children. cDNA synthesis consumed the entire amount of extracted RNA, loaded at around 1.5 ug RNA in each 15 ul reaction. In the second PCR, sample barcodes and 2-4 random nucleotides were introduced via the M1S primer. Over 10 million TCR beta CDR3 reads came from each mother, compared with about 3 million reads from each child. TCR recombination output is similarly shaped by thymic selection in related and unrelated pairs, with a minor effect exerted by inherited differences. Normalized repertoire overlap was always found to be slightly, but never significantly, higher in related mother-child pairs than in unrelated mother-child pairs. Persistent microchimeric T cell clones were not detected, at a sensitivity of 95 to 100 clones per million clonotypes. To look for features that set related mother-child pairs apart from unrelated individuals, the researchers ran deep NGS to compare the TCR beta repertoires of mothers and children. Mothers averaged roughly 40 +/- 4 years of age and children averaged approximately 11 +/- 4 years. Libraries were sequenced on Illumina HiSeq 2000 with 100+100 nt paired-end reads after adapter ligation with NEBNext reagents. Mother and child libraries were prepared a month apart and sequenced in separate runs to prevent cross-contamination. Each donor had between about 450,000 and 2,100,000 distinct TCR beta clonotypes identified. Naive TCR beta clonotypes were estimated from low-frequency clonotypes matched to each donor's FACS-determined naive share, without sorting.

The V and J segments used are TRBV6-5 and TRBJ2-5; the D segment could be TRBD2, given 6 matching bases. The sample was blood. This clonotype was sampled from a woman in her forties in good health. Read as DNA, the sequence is TGTGCCAGCAGGGCAGACGTCAGGGTCCGGGAGCAGTACTTC. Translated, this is CASRADVRVREQYF.